This entry is about one T cell receptor beta chain. Its antigen is unidentified. The source of the sample is a study of cytomegalovirus exposure and HLA in healthy donors. Germline CDR1 is LNHDA and CDR2 is SQIVND (reference sequence). After removal of 3 bases from V and 2 bases from J, the junction contained 5 bases not matched to a gene. There are 16 residues in the CDR3. Study observations and caveats: Common viral pathogens were later found to be apparently linked to several of the most significant clusters.

PCR primers comprised 60 Vbeta and 13 Jbeta primers. Clones were read by immunoSEQ multiplex PCR, and TCRdb kept only the in-frame ones, dropping some. Of some 140,000 clones listed, more than 70% are singletons. The V and J genes are TRBV19 and TRBJ2-5; 11 nucleotides agree with TRBD2. The source of this sequence is a man in his forties or fifties in good health and CMV-seropositive. The sample consisted of PBMCs. This chain's CDR3 is CASSIRVAGGQETQYF. DNA of the CDR3: TGTGCCAGTAGTATTAGGGTAGCGGGGGGGCAAGAGACCCAGTACTTC.